A single T cell receptor beta chain is shown here with its context. The antigen remains unidentified. The use of a sample-barcoded 5' primer and a J-beta primer mix characterized a second PCR of about 7 to 12 cycles. In TCRdb, the 5' RACE reads were re-called with MiXCR into one record per CDR3 protein. The table includes some 1,800,000 distinct CDR3 sequences, about 39% detected once. This sample is part of a study of blood T cells in healthy people across ages. The V end was cut by 3 bases, the J end by 4 bases, with 15 bases between. There are 15 residues in the CDR3. The V gene's germline CDR1 is LGHNA and CDR2 YSLEER. Study-level results: Diversity was higher, and naive CD4+ cells more numerous, in long-lived donors than in aged donors.

Sequencing was performed on blood. This TCR derives from a human donor in good health. The V and J genes are TRBV4-3 and TRBJ1-2, with unresolved D. DNA of the CDR3: TGCGCCAGCAGCCAGGATCATTCGGGCCTCTATGGCTACACCTTC. Protein: CASSQDHSGLYGYTF.